A selection of T cell receptor beta chains follows, all from one sample in a study of T cells in localized non-small cell lung cancer. Produced via immunoSEQ multiplex PCR; TCRdb's table is partial and in-frame only. The repertoire has 90,000 to 95,000 clones, approximately 90% of them found once; the top ten carry roughly 4.3%. Sequences were derived from PBMCs, sampled before any cancer treatment. These receptor sequences come from a woman aged 35-70 years with stage II squamous cell lung carcinoma. Both conserved end residues are part of each CDR3. The D gene is left open where the match is weak. Part of the rows lack a size; the others show once, few, many or a class for expanded clones.

few	.	TRBV5-4	TRBJ2-3	CASSLRGSDTQYF	TGTGCCAGCAGCTTGAGGGGGTCGGATACGCAGTATTTT
.	TRBD2	TRBV5-1	TRBJ2-3	CASSLKRRLAESTDTQYF	TGCGCCAGCAGCTTGAAAAGGAGACTAGCGGAATCAACAGATACGCAGTATTTT
once	TRBD2	TRBV28	TRBJ2-1	CATLSGGKGNEQFF	TGTGCCACCCTTAGCGGGGGTAAAGGAAATGAGCAGTTCTTC
.	TRBD1	TRBV5-6	TRBJ1-1	CASSLNVGTGNTEAFF	TGTGCCAGCAGCTTGAACGTGGGGACAGGGAACACTGAAGCTTTCTTT
once	.	TRBV30	TRBJ1-1	CAWSVMGRGEAFF	TGTGCCTGGAGTGTAATGGGGAGGGGAGAAGCTTTCTTT
.	.	TRBV28	TRBJ1-4	CASSPQGLANEKLFF	TGTGCCAGCAGTCCTCAGGGGCTAGCTAATGAAAAACTGTTTTTT
.	.	TRBV6-5	TRBJ2-7	CASSYSMGRGGEQYF	TGTGCCAGCAGTTACTCGATGGGCAGGGGTGGGGAGCAGTACTTC
.	.	TRBV9	TRBJ2-7	CASSVGLDEQYF	TGTGCCAGCAGCGTAGGTTTAGACGAGCAGTACTTC
.	.	TRBV18	TRBJ1-1	CASSPPGTETEAFF	TGTGCCAGCTCTCCACCGGGGACCGAGACTGAAGCTTTCTTT
.	.	TRBV5-5	TRBJ2-1	CASSYRIRHLDNEQFF	TGTGCCAGCAGCTACCGTATTAGACATCTTGACAATGAGCAGTTCTTC
.	TRBD2	TRBV6-5	TRBJ2-7	CASSLSGGLLGYEQYF	TGTGCCAGCAGTTTGAGCGGGGGATTACTAGGTTACGAGCAGTACTTC
.	.	TRBV6-4	TRBJ2-2	CASRRRPNTGELFF	TGTGCCAGCAGGAGAAGACCGAACACCGGGGAGCTGTTTTTT
.	.	TRBV4-1	TRBJ1-5	CASSQDTPGAKVNQPQHF	TGCGCCAGCAGCCAGGATACTCCAGGGGCGAAGGTCAATCAGCCCCAGCATTTT
.	.	TRBV5-5	TRBJ1-2	CASSLADGYGYTF	TGTGCCAGCAGCTTGGCGGACGGCTATGGCTACACCTTC
.	.	TRBV7-6	TRBJ2-1	CASSLNFASYNEQFF	TGTGCCAGCAGCTTAAACTTCGCCTCCTACAATGAGCAGTTCTTC
.	.	TRBV7-8	TRBJ1-2	CASRGTRAGDSYTF	TGTGCCAGCAGGGGGACTCGGGCAGGGGATAGCTACACCTTC